The next 32 T cell receptor beta chains were all read from a single sample in a study of Ad26.COV2.S vaccination and SARS-CoV-2 variants. Produced via immunoSEQ multiplex PCR; TCRdb's table is partial and in-frame only. The sample holds about 350,000 clones, approximately 86% seen once. Stated treatment: some 20 received Ad26.COV2.S at low or high dose, single or two shots; about 5 received placebo; per-sample allocation not given. At day 63 after the first vaccine or placebo injection, samples were drawn. The sample consisted of peripheral blood, taken in a trial of Ad26.COV2.S vaccine versus placebo. The source of these receptors is a person aged 18-65 years who received the Ad26.COV2.S COVID-19 vaccine or a placebo.

CDR3 sequence: CASSQTQGSGYTF. Here the CDR3 DNA reads TGTGCCAGCAGCCAAACCCAGGGTTCTGGCTACACCTTC. This rearrangement joins TRBV3-1 (or the pseudogene TRBV3-2) to TRBJ1-2; tentatively, D is TRBD1 (5 bases). CDR3 length: 13 amino acids. Per germline, CDR1 LGHDT and CDR2 YNNKEL (reference sequence). V was clipped by 2 bases and J by 7 bases, with 11 bases between them.

This chain uses TRBV7-9 with TRBJ2-7, with D possibly being TRBD1 (6 bases). The germline V gene has CDR1 SEHNR and CDR2 FQNEAQ (reference sequence). Trimming took off 3 bases at V and 12 bases at J, with 12 bases between the two ends. The CDR3 covers 11 residues. DNA of the CDR3: TGTGCCAGCAGCTTCCAGGGGCCTCCGTACTTC. Amino acid sequence: CASSFQGPPYF.

The chain uses TRBV5-1 and TRBJ2-7; perhaps TRBD1 as D (5 bases). The CDR3 sequence is 13 residues long. V was pared by 5 bases and J by 6 bases, with 15 bases between. From germline, CDR1 is SGHRS and CDR2 YFSETQ. The CDR3 is CASRLLGVGEQYF. DNA of the CDR3: TGCGCCAGCAGGCTCTTAGGGGTTGGCGAGCAGTACTTC.

The J gene is TRBJ2-3, the V gene TRBV6-6; 7 bases are a match to TRBD1. The V segment lost 3 bases and the J segment 1 base; nucleotides outside the gene matches: 7. CDR3 size: 16 residues. Germline CDR1 MNHNY, CDR2 SVGAGI (reference sequence). The CDR3: CASSYGVGGGTDTQYF. The CDR3 DNA reads TGTGCCAGCAGTTATGGCGTAGGGGGCGGCACAGATACGCAGTATTTT.

This clone was counted between two and nine times. This chain joins TRBV4-1 and TRBJ1-2, with a possible D match to TRBD1 (5 bases). The CDR3 runs 16 residues. CDR1 is MGHRA and CDR2 is YSYEKL in the germline V gene. Trimming took 3 bases from V and 5 from J, leaving 19 bases between them. CDR3 in amino acids: CASSHEGRPPPYGYTF. CDR3 sequence (DNA): TGCGCCAGCAGCCACGAGGGGAGACCGCCGCCTTATGGCTACACCTTC.

The chain joins TRBV24-1 to TRBJ1-2, with D possibly matching TRBD1 (5 bases). The germline V and J ends were trimmed by 6 bases and 4 bases, with 14 bases remaining between them. Germline CDR1 is KGHDR and CDR2 is SFDVKD. This CDR3 is built from 14 residues. Written as DNA, the CDR3 is TGTGCCACCAGTCGAGGACATGGGGGCTATGGCTACACCTTC. Encoded protein: CATSRGHGGYGYTF.

The genes are TRBV12-3 or TRBV12-4 and TRBJ2-3; D is unresolved. The CDR3 contains 11 residues. The V gene lost 3 bases and the J gene lost 6 bases, with 4 bases spanning the gap. CDR3 coding DNA: TGTGCCAGCAGTTTTCAGGATACGCAGTATTTT. It translates to CASSFQDTQYF.

This chain connects TRBV9 to TRBJ2-2; no reliable D call. V was cut by 3 bases and J by 3 bases, with 3 bases left in between. The CDR3 runs to 12 residues. Germline V gene data show CDR1 as SGDLS and CDR2 as YYNGEE. The CDR3 is CASSGYTGELFF. The CDR3 nucleotides are TGTGCCAGCAGCGGTTACACCGGGGAGCTGTTTTTT.

J is TRBJ2-3 and V is TRBV7-2; 9 nucleotides align to TRBD2. This CDR3 comprises 15 residues. The J segment lost 1 base and the V segment lost 5 bases, leaving 4 bases of the junction unmatched. Germline CDR1 SGHTA, CDR2 FQGNSA. In DNA form, the CDR3 reads TGTGCCAGCAGCACGGAGCGGGGGGGCACAGATACGCAGTATTTT. As protein: CASSTERGGTDTQYF.

V is TRBV5-1 and J is TRBJ1-4; possibly TRBD1 for D (5 bases). CDR3 length: 14 amino acids. Germline CDR1 reads SGHRS; CDR2 reads YFSETQ. V lost 1 base and J 8 bases, leaving 12 bases between the germline ends. The CDR3 protein is CASSLLSEGEKLFF. CDR3 bases: TGCGCCAGCAGCTTGTTGTCAGAGGGGGAAAAACTGTTTTTT.

V is TRBV9 and J is TRBJ1-3, with D unclear. The CDR3 has 12 amino acids. Trimming shortened V by 0 bases and J by 9 bases, and 7 bases separated the two germline ends. Germline lookup yields CDR1 SGDLS and CDR2 YYNGEE. CDR3 in amino acids: CASSVALGTIYF. The CDR3 DNA reads TGTGCCAGCAGCGTAGCTCTGGGCACCATATATTTT.

The chain couples TRBV7-9 to TRBJ2-7; the match to TRBD1 covers 9 bases. The junction had 5 bases not matched to a gene; V was cut back by 5 bases and J by 3 bases. The CDR3 is made up of 14 amino acids. Germline V lookup: CDR1 SEHNR, CDR2 FQNEAQ (reference sequence). CDR3 bases: TGTGCCAGCAGCCCTAGGACAGGGGACTACGAGCAGTACTTC. Encoded protein: CASSPRTGDYEQYF.

J is TRBJ2-7 and V is TRBV29-1; no clear D gene. The V gene lost 7 bases and the J gene lost 2 bases, with 15 bases spanning the gap. CDR1 and CDR2 from the germline V gene are SQVTM and ANQGSEA. The CDR3 has 13 residues. The CDR3 DNA sequence: TGCAGCGCCACTCTCCGATCCACCTACGAGCAGTACTTC. Translation gives CSATLRSTYEQYF.

This sequence joins TRBV10-3 and TRBJ1-3; 8 bases fit TRBD1. The germline CDR1 and CDR2 sequences are ENHRY and SYGVKD. The CDR3 is 16 amino acids. The ends lost 0 bases at V and 8 bases at J; junction bases unmatched: 9. The CDR3 coding sequence is TGTGCCATCAGTGAGTCGTTTGGGACAGGTCTTGACACCATATATTTT. Translated: CAISESFGTGLDTIYF.

There are a few counts of this clone. This CDR3 reads CASSADRRVSGNTIYF. DNA of the CDR3: TGTGCCAGCAGCGCGGACAGGAGAGTCTCTGGAAACACCATATATTTT. The J gene is TRBJ1-3, the V gene TRBV9; 7 nucleotides agree with TRBD1. The ends lost 3 bases at V and 0 bases at J; junction bases unmatched: 6. The V gene's germline CDR1 is SGDLS and CDR2 YYNGEE. The CDR3 is 16 residues long. The full variable domain, rest sourced from reference TRBV9 and TRBJ1-3, is DSGVTQTPKHLITATGQRVTLRCSPRSGDLSVYWYQQSLDQGLQFLIQYYNGEERAKGNILERFSAQQFPDLHSELNLSSLELGDSALYFCASSADRRVSGNTIYFGEGSWLTVV.

The chain combines TRBV5-6 with TRBJ1-4; 7 positions agree with TRBD1. CDR3 length equals 16 residues. Germline V gene data show CDR1 as SGHDT and CDR2 as YYEEEE. V was clipped by 0 bases and J by 5 bases; unmatched bases: 7. The CDR3 region is CASSLATGVLNEKLFF. The CDR3 DNA sequence: TGTGCCAGCAGCTTGGCCACAGGGGTGTTGAATGAAAAACTGTTTTTT. Full variable domain (remainder filled in from reference TRBV5-6 and TRBJ1-4): DAGVTQSPTHLIKTRGQQVTLRCSPKSGHDTVSWYQQALGQGPQFIFQYYEEEERQRGNFPDRFSGHQFPNYSSELNVNALLLGDSALYLCASSLATGVLNEKLFFGSGTQLSVL.

The V call is TRBV29-1, the J call TRBJ1-2, with D hard to call. CDR1 is SQVTM, CDR2 ANQGSEA, per germline. Trimming shortened V by 2 bases and J by 6 bases, and 10 bases separated the two germline ends. The CDR3 totals 12 residues. Written as DNA, the CDR3 is TGCAGCGTTGAAACCATACGCCATGGCTACACCTTC. This translates into CSVETIRHGYTF. Drawing the rest from reference TRBV29-1 and TRBJ1-2, the complete variable domain is SAVISQKPSRDICQRGTSLTIQCQVDSQVTMMFWYRQQPGQSLTLIATANQGSEATYESGFVIDKFPISRPNLTFSTLTVSNMSPEDSSIYLCSVETIRHGYTFGSGTRLTVV.

This chain connects TRBV7-9 to TRBJ2-7; maybe TRBD2 (5 bases). Trimming left V 1 base short and J 1 base short, with 8 bases between. This CDR3 has 14 residues. CDR1 SEHNR and CDR2 FQNEAQ come from the germline V gene (reference sequence). The CDR3 region has the DNA TGTGCCAGCAGCTTAGTTGGGAGATCCTACGAGCAGTACTTC. Protein product: CASSLVGRSYEQYF. Full variable domain (rest looked up from reference TRBV7-9 and TRBJ2-7): DTGVSQNPRHKITKRGQNVTFRCDPISEHNRLYWYRQTLGQGPEFLTYFQNEAQLEKSRLLSDRFSAERPKGSFSTLEIQRTEQGDSAMYLCASSLVGRSYEQYFGPGTRLTVT.

The chain combines TRBV9 with TRBJ2-2; D is unresolved. The CDR3 extends over 13 amino acids. CDR1 and CDR2 (germline): SGDLS, YYNGEE. Trimming removed 4 bases from V and 6 bases from J, with 10 bases in between. This CDR3 is CASSPLEAGELFF. CDR3 nucleotide sequence: TGTGCCAGCAGCCCCCTCGAGGCCGGGGAGCTGTTTTTT. Drawing the rest from reference TRBV9 and TRBJ2-2, the complete variable domain is DSGVTQTPKHLITATGQRVTLRCSPRSGDLSVYWYQQSLDQGLQFLIQYYNGEERAKGNILERFSAQQFPDLHSELNLSSLELGDSALYFCASSPLEAGELFFGEGSRLTVL.

This clone was observed a single time. CDR3 bases: TGTGCCAGCAGTGCGGTCCCGGTGAACACTGAAGCTTTCTTT. It specifies CASSAVPVNTEAFF. The genes are TRBV28 and TRBJ1-1; no clear D. The V and J ends lost 5 bases and 0 bases respectively, with 10 bases between them. CDR1 MDHEN and CDR2 SYDVKM come from the germline V gene. This CDR3 has 14 amino acids.

V and J are TRBV6-4 and TRBJ2-1, with D unclear. V shed 1 base and J shed 8 bases, with 18 bases lying between them. The CDR3 is 16 amino acids. Per the germline V gene, CDR1 is MRHNA and CDR2 is SNTAGT. The CDR3 bases are TGTGCCAGCAGTGACTTCAGACGGTCGCCCCGGGATGAGCAGTTCTTC. Amino acids: CASSDFRRSPRDEQFF.

The chain has TRBV5-1 and TRBJ2-3, with 7 bases aligning to TRBD1. J was trimmed by 2 bases and V by 0 bases; bases with no gene match: 3. Looked up from germline, CDR1 is SGHRS and CDR2 is YFSETQ. CDR3 size: 15 residues. CDR3 in amino acids: CASSLDRGSTDTQYF. The CDR3 coding sequence is TGCGCCAGCAGCTTGGACAGGGGTTCCACAGATACGCAGTATTTT.

V usage is TRBV19 and J usage is TRBJ1-1; 12 nucleotides agree with TRBD1. Germline V gene sequence: CDR1 LNHDA, CDR2 SQIVND (reference sequence). The CDR3 has 14 amino acids. Trimming at V came to 7 bases and at J to 2 bases, leaving 2 bases not matched to a gene. As DNA, the CDR3 is TGTGCCAGTACCGGGACAGGGGGCAACACTGAAGCTTTCTTT. Translation gives CASTGTGGNTEAFF.

This sequence joins TRBV7-9 and TRBJ2-3, with D hard to call. CDR3 length equals 15 residues. CDR1 SEHNR and CDR2 FQNEAQ come from the germline V gene (reference sequence). Deletions cut 3 bases from V and 0 bases from J, with 10 bases between. DNA for the CDR3: TGTGCCAGCAGCTTTCAAGGATCTAGCACAGATACGCAGTATTTT. This encodes CASSFQGSSTDTQYF. Drawing the rest from reference TRBV7-9 and TRBJ2-3, the complete variable domain is DTGVSQNPRHKITKRGQNVTFRCDPISEHNRLYWYRQTLGQGPEFLTYFQNEAQLEKSRLLSDRFSAERPKGSFSTLEIQRTEQGDSAMYLCASSFQGSSTDTQYFGPGTRLTVL.

This chain connects TRBV7-9 to TRBJ1-1; D perhaps matches TRBD1 (6 bases). With 5 bases removed from V and 5 bases from J, the gap between germline ends came to 18 bases. The CDR3 extends over 15 amino acids. Germline CDR1 SEHNR, CDR2 FQNEAQ (reference sequence). CDR3 amino acids: CASSGYRDSRTEAFF. The CDR3 region has the DNA TGTGCCAGCAGCGGTTACAGGGATTCGAGGACTGAAGCTTTCTTT.

The chain recombines TRBV5-1 with TRBJ1-2, with TRBD1 matching over 8 bases. Germline lookup yields CDR1 SGHRS and CDR2 YFSETQ. V dropped 4 bases and J dropped 7; count of bases not matched to a gene: 6. CDR3 length: 13 amino acids. CDR3 in DNA: TGCGCCAGCAGCCCTGGACAGGGTCGTGGCTACACCTTC. Translation gives CASSPGQGRGYTF.

This chain uses TRBV28 with TRBJ2-3; TRBD2 agrees at 8 bases. With V trimmed by 3 bases and J by 5 bases, 10 bases remained unmatched. In germline, CDR1 is MDHEN, CDR2 SYDVKM. The CDR3 contains 16 residues. The CDR3 region has the DNA TGTGCCAGCAGTTTCGCTCGGGGGGGCCCCGGAGATACGCAGTATTTT. This encodes CASSFARGGPGDTQYF.

The chain has TRBV5-1 and TRBJ2-1; the D is unclear. The germline V gene has CDR1 SGHRS and CDR2 YFSETQ. Trimming took off 4 bases at V and 9 bases at J, with 14 bases between the two ends. This CDR3 region has 13 residues. This chain's CDR3 is CASSVPRVGEQFF. The CDR3 bases are TGCGCCAGCAGCGTTCCTAGGGTGGGTGAGCAGTTCTTC.

V usage is TRBV3-1 (or the pseudogene TRBV3-2) and J usage is TRBJ1-3; D is unclear. This CDR3 is 15 amino acids long. CDR1 and CDR2 (germline): LGHDT, YNNKEL (reference sequence). The germline V and J ends were trimmed by 3 bases and 4 bases, with 13 bases remaining between them. The CDR3, as DNA: TGTGCCAGCAGCCAGGATCCAATTCCCGGAAACACCATATATTTT. As protein: CASSQDPIPGNTIYF.

The V and J genes are TRBV4-2 and TRBJ2-2, with TRBD2 identical over 14 bases. The CDR3 is 19 amino acids. Unmatched junction bases numbered 4, after V lost 0 bases and J lost 1 base. The V gene's germline CDR1 is LGHNA and CDR2 YNFKEQ. The CDR3 coding sequence is TGTGCCAGCAGCCAAGATGGGACTAGCGGGGGCTTGAACACCGGGGAGCTGTTTTTT. It encodes CASSQDGTSGGLNTGELFF.

J is TRBJ2-7 and V is TRBV7-9, with D possibly matching TRBD1 (6 bases). The CDR3 is 16 amino acids. V gave up 4 bases and J gave up 1 base, with 17 bases separating them. Per germline, CDR1 SEHNR and CDR2 FQNEAQ (reference sequence). The CDR3 bases are TGTGCCAGCAGCTCCAACTACAGGGTTCCATCCTACGAGCAGTACTTC. This codes for CASSSNYRVPSYEQYF.

The chain employs TRBV4-1 and TRBJ1-1; D might be TRBD1 (6 bases). This CDR3 contains 16 residues. CDR1 MGHRA and CDR2 YSYEKL come from the germline V gene. V gave up 2 bases and J gave up 4 bases, with 17 bases separating them. DNA for the CDR3: TGCGCCAGCAGCCAATCTAAACAGGGTTTGAGCACTGAAGCTTTCTTT. Protein product: CASSQSKQGLSTEAFF.